Listed here is a single T cell receptor (beta chain). The data are from a study of tumor-infiltrating lymphocytes in primary liver carcinoma. Study-wide context: Among the tumors, stages were T1-T3 N0M0 and sizes about 4 to 10 cm. Roughly 3.65 to 8 million productive TCRbeta reads were obtained per sample, with similar numbers across tissue types.

CDR1 and CDR2 (germline): SQVTM, ANQGSEA. The CDR3 is 14 residues long. Starting from 500 ng of total RNA, TCR beta cDNA was produced with a primer in the constant region. It was through three nested multiplex PCR rounds of slightly modified ARM-PCR that TCR beta libraries arose. Both of the initial two PCR rounds ran for around 10 cycles and employed TRBV1-TRBV30 forward primers alongside a C-beta reverse primer. TCRdb ran MiXCR on the multiplex PCR reads and lists one entry per CDR3 protein. The sample carries tens of thousands of distinct CDR3 sequences, roughly 72% recorded once. Investigators took RNA and DNA out together from approximately 22-30 mg of unsorted bulk tissue. Every patient had chronic HBV infection and was treatment-naive.

The source is a man aged 35-49 years with primary liver carcinoma and hepatitis B virus infection. The sample taken for sequencing was liver tumor tissue from sampling region 1. Subset meaning: tumor region T1, superior pole. The rearrangement links TRBV29-1 to TRBJ2-7, with 10 bases fitting TRBD1. The CDR3 DNA is TGCAACGATGGAGCCGGGACAGGGGACAGCGAGCAGTACTTC. Amino acids: CNDGAGTGDSEQYF.